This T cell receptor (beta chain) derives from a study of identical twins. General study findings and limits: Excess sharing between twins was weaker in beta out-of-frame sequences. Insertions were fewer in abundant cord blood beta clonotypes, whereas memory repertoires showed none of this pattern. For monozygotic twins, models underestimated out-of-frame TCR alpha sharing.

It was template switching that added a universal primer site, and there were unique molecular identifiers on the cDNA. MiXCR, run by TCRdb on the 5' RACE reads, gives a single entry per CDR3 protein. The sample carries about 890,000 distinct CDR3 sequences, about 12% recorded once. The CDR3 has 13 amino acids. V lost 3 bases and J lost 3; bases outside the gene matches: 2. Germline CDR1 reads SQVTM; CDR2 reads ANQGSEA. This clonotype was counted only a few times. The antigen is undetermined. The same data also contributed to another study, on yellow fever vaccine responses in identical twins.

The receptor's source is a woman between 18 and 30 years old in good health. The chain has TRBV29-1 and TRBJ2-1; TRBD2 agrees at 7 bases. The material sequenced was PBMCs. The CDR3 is CSVERGNYNEQFF. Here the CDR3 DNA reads TGCAGCGTTGAGCGGGGGAACTACAATGAGCAGTTCTTC.